The sequence of this T cell receptor (beta chain) was determined in a study of shared clonotypes between healthy human individuals. The study's findings and limits: Relative to their counterparts shared across all four donors, non-shared clonotypes exhibited diminished generation probabilities.

Concerning this clone itself: The antigen remains undetermined.

TCRdb's table, derived via immunoSEQ multiplex PCR, lists solely in-frame clones and lacks some. The sample has about 820,000 clones, 90% to 95% seen once. CD8 cells regarded as naive lacked CD45RO, were positively chosen for CCR7, and omitted terminally differentiated effector memory CD45RA+ cells. Nashville, Tennessee was home to all donors, each a Caucasian adult. The germline gives CDR1 LGHNA, CDR2 YSLEER. There are 15 residues in the CDR3. The V and J ends lost 3 bases and 4 bases, in that order; junction bases with no gene match: 4. Sequencing was carried out using naive CD8+ T cells sorted from blood. The rearrangement links TRBV4-3 to TRBJ2-7, with TRBD2 identical over 12 bases. The TCR sequence derives from a man younger than 45 in good health. This chain's CDR3 is CASSHGLAGPYEQYF. The CDR3 DNA reads as TGCGCCAGCAGCCACGGACTAGCGGGACCTTACGAGCAGTACTTC.